This T cell receptor (beta chain) was documented in a study of blood T cell repertoires in COVID-19. Authors' methods: Estimates of nucleated cell counts were drawn from the amplification of reference gene primers. The repertoire was sequenced with immunoSEQ multiplex PCR; TCRdb's copy has only in-frame clones and lacks some. The V and J calls and clone size come from that table; D and trimming were worked out from the DNA. The sample lists approximately 200,000 clones; about 85% were seen once. The V end lost 2 bases, the J end lost 4 bases, and 15 bases lay between the germline ends. This CDR3 region has 15 residues. From germline, CDR1 is SGDLS and CDR2 YYNGEE.

The J gene is TRBJ2-5, the V gene TRBV9; no definite D call. Sequenced sample: PBMCs or T cells enriched from blood (not recorded which). The clonotype was recovered from a man between 25 and 39 years old who had recovered from COVID-19. CDR3 residues: CASSVTLLFGETQYF. In DNA form, the CDR3 reads TGTGCCAGCAGCGTCACCCTACTCTTCGGAGAGACCCAGTACTTC.